This is a list of T cell receptor beta chains from one sample in a study of blood T cells in healthy people across ages. One entry per CDR3 protein, called by TCRdb with MiXCR from the 5' RACE reads. Of about 970,000 distinct CDR3 sequences in the sample, roughly 51% were seen once. Source material: blood. These receptors all stem from a woman aged 60-75 years in good health. CDR3s include the opening cysteine and the closing phenylalanine or tryptophan. Fields, in order: J gene, V gene, clone size, D gene, CDR3 protein, CDR3 DNA. A D gene is named only where the DNA matches it firmly. Size tells how often a clone was seen (once, few, many) or the class of an expanded clone, and some rows leave it out.

j_call: TRBJ2-2
v_call: TRBV29-1
clone_size: -
d_call: TRBD1
cdr3_aa: CNVARGLTGELFF
cdr3_nt: TGCAACGTTGCCAGGGGGCTCACCGGGGAGCTGTTTTTT

j_call: TRBJ1-2
v_call: TRBV29-1
clone_size: -
d_call: -
cdr3_aa: CSVSGQSGGSGYTF
cdr3_nt: TGCAGCGTTTCTGGACAGTCGGGGGGGTCTGGCTACACCTTC

j_call: TRBJ2-5
v_call: TRBV6-6
clone_size: once
d_call: -
cdr3_aa: CASRRTGGRTPNEQYF
cdr3_nt: TGTGCCAGCAGACGGACTGGGGGGAGGACTCCCAATGAGCAGTACTTC

j_call: TRBJ2-4
v_call: TRBV2
clone_size: few
d_call: -
cdr3_aa: CASSLFVLADAKNIQYF
cdr3_nt: TGTGCCAGCAGCCTTTTCGTTCTTGCGGACGCCAAAAACATTCAGTACTTC

j_call: TRBJ1-4
v_call: TRBV6-6
clone_size: few
d_call: -
cdr3_aa: CASSYGTLGEKLFF
cdr3_nt: TGTGCCAGCAGTTACGGGACCCTGGGAGAAAAACTGTTTTTT

j_call: TRBJ2-3
v_call: TRBV11-1
clone_size: -
d_call: TRBD2
cdr3_aa: CASRIAGGPGTQYF
cdr3_nt: TGTGCCAGCAGAATAGCGGGAGGGCCAGGTACGCAGTATTTT

j_call: TRBJ2-1
v_call: TRBV20-1
clone_size: -
d_call: TRBD2
cdr3_aa: CSAKIPLAGEFGDEQFF
cdr3_nt: TGCAGTGCTAAAATCCCACTGGCGGGAGAATTCGGGGATGAGCAGTTCTTC

j_call: TRBJ1-1
v_call: TRBV2
clone_size: -
d_call: -
cdr3_aa: CASSEIRPGEGRAFF
cdr3_nt: TGTGCCAGCAGTGAAATTAGACCAGGGGAAGGTCGGGCTTTCTTT

j_call: TRBJ2-3
v_call: TRBV2
clone_size: many
d_call: TRBD2
cdr3_aa: CASSDLLAGEDTQYF
cdr3_nt: TGTGCCAGCAGTGATTTACTAGCGGGAGAAGATACGCAGTATTTT

j_call: TRBJ2-7
v_call: TRBV12-5
clone_size: -
d_call: -
cdr3_aa: CASVGVQIGGEQYF
cdr3_nt: TGTGCTAGTGTTGGGGTCCAAATCGGTGGCGAGCAGTACTTC

j_call: TRBJ1-2
v_call: TRBV3-1
clone_size: -
d_call: -
cdr3_aa: CASSPGLSRANYGYTF
cdr3_nt: TGTGCCAGCAGCCCAGGCCTAAGCAGAGCTAACTATGGCTACACCTTC

j_call: TRBJ2-1
v_call: TRBV20-1
clone_size: -
d_call: TRBD2
cdr3_aa: CSASAGGGYNEQFF
cdr3_nt: TGCAGTGCTTCCGCTGGGGGGGGATACAATGAGCAGTTCTTC

j_call: TRBJ1-2
v_call: TRBV29-1
clone_size: many
d_call: -
cdr3_aa: CSVDKAGSNYGYTF
cdr3_nt: TGCAGCGTTGATAAAGCGGGCAGTAACTATGGCTACACCTTC

j_call: TRBJ2-7
v_call: TRBV7-2
clone_size: few
d_call: -
cdr3_aa: CASSLGSRGGEQYF
cdr3_nt: TGTGCCAGCAGCTTAGGGAGCCGGGGAGGCGAGCAGTACTTC

j_call: TRBJ1-2
v_call: TRBV4-3
clone_size: -
d_call: -
cdr3_aa: CASSQRREGGYGYTF
cdr3_nt: TGCGCCAGCAGCCAACGAAGGGAGGGAGGCTATGGCTACACCTTC

j_call: TRBJ2-1
v_call: TRBV28
clone_size: -
d_call: TRBD2
cdr3_aa: CASSLRAGVYNEQFF
cdr3_nt: TGTGCCAGCAGTTTGCGAGCGGGAGTGTACAATGAGCAGTTCTTC

j_call: TRBJ2-5
v_call: TRBV4-3
clone_size: few
d_call: TRBD1
cdr3_aa: CASSRLTGEKETQYF
cdr3_nt: TGCGCCAGCAGCCGCCTGACAGGGGAAAAGGAGACCCAGTACTTC

j_call: TRBJ2-7
v_call: TRBV10-3
clone_size: -
d_call: TRBD2
cdr3_aa: CATGLAGSNYEQYF
cdr3_nt: TGTGCCACCGGACTAGCGGGAAGTAACTACGAGCAGTACTTC

j_call: TRBJ2-5
v_call: TRBV12-3/TRBV12-4
clone_size: -
d_call: -
cdr3_aa: CASSRSGGGAGREQYF
cdr3_nt: TGTGCCAGCAGCCGGTCAGGTGGAGGGGCCGGACGTGAGCAGTACTTC

j_call: TRBJ2-7
v_call: TRBV7-2
clone_size: many
d_call: -
cdr3_aa: CASSFEGGPLREQYF
cdr3_nt: TGTGCCAGCAGCTTCGAGGGAGGCCCCTTAAGGGAGCAGTACTTC

j_call: TRBJ1-1
v_call: TRBV27
clone_size: -
d_call: -
cdr3_aa: CASSSTGNFNTEAFF
cdr3_nt: TGTGCCAGCAGTTCGACAGGAAACTTTAACACTGAAGCTTTCTTT

j_call: TRBJ1-2
v_call: TRBV7-2
clone_size: -
d_call: -
cdr3_aa: CASSLNGYLLGYTF
cdr3_nt: TGTGCCAGCAGCTTAAACGGCTATCTTCTTGGCTACACCTTC

j_call: TRBJ2-1
v_call: TRBV7-2
clone_size: -
d_call: TRBD2
cdr3_aa: CASSLRTSGPYNEQFF
cdr3_nt: TGTGCCAGCAGTCTTCGGACTAGCGGTCCTTACAATGAGCAGTTCTTC

j_call: TRBJ2-7
v_call: TRBV6-5
clone_size: -
d_call: TRBD2
cdr3_aa: CASVREGTYEQYF
cdr3_nt: TGTGCCAGCGTCCGGGAGGGAACCTACGAGCAGTACTTC

j_call: TRBJ2-7
v_call: TRBV29-1
clone_size: many
d_call: TRBD2
cdr3_aa: CSVEDLSSGSSYEQYF
cdr3_nt: TGCAGCGTTGAAGATCTGAGTAGCGGGAGCTCCTACGAGCAGTACTTC

j_call: TRBJ2-7
v_call: TRBV5-6
clone_size: -
d_call: TRBD2
cdr3_aa: CASSRLTSGRGDEQYF
cdr3_nt: TGTGCCAGCAGCCGCCTAACTAGCGGGAGGGGCGACGAGCAGTACTTC

j_call: TRBJ2-3
v_call: TRBV2
clone_size: -
d_call: -
cdr3_aa: CASSRDNQDTQYF
cdr3_nt: TGTGCCAGCAGTCGGGACAACCAAGATACGCAGTATTTT

j_call: TRBJ2-2
v_call: TRBV12-3/TRBV12-4
clone_size: -
d_call: TRBD2
cdr3_aa: CASSRTRGTGELFF
cdr3_nt: TGTGCCAGCAGTAGGACTAGGGGCACCGGGGAGCTGTTTTTT

j_call: TRBJ2-5
v_call: TRBV10-3
clone_size: -
d_call: TRBD2
cdr3_aa: CAISPGTSGTPQYF
cdr3_nt: TGTGCCATCAGCCCCGGGACTAGCGGGACCCCGCAGTACTTC

j_call: TRBJ2-7
v_call: TRBV4-1
clone_size: -
d_call: -
cdr3_aa: CASSQVGRRKYEQYF
cdr3_nt: TGCGCCAGCAGCCAAGTTGGGCGGAGGAAGTACGAGCAGTACTTC

j_call: TRBJ2-2
v_call: TRBV15
clone_size: -
d_call: -
cdr3_aa: CATSGIDTYTGELFF
cdr3_nt: TGTGCCACCAGCGGGATTGACACTTACACCGGGGAGCTGTTTTTT

j_call: TRBJ2-5
v_call: TRBV28
clone_size: -
d_call: -
cdr3_aa: CASSGTTGNVAQYF
cdr3_nt: TGTGCCAGCAGCGGGACGACCGGGAATGTCGCCCAGTACTTC

j_call: TRBJ1-2
v_call: TRBV12-3/TRBV12-4
clone_size: -
d_call: -
cdr3_aa: CASSSLTGYGYTF
cdr3_nt: TGTGCCAGCAGTTCGTTGACTGGCTATGGCTACACCTTC

j_call: TRBJ2-7
v_call: TRBV20-1
clone_size: -
d_call: TRBD2
cdr3_aa: CSASGTSGSPGWGYEQYF
cdr3_nt: TGCAGTGCGTCCGGGACTAGCGGGAGCCCGGGGTGGGGCTACGAGCAGTACTTC

j_call: TRBJ2-7
v_call: TRBV20-1
clone_size: -
d_call: -
cdr3_aa: CTLGPSSYEQYF
cdr3_nt: TGCACCCTTGGGCCGAGCTCCTACGAGCAGTACTTC

j_call: TRBJ2-1
v_call: TRBV6-2/TRBV6-3
clone_size: -
d_call: TRBD2
cdr3_aa: CASSPGTSGEFF
cdr3_nt: TGTGCCAGCTCCCCGGGGACTAGCGGGGAGTTCTTC

j_call: TRBJ2-2
v_call: TRBV12-3/TRBV12-4
clone_size: few
d_call: -
cdr3_aa: CASSPRGAVDTGELFF
cdr3_nt: TGTGCCAGCAGCCCTCGGGGGGCGGTCGACACCGGGGAGCTGTTTTTT

j_call: TRBJ2-7
v_call: TRBV28
clone_size: -
d_call: -
cdr3_aa: CASSFKGQRPSYEQYF
cdr3_nt: TGTGCCAGCAGTTTCAAAGGACAGAGGCCCTCCTACGAGCAGTACTTC

j_call: TRBJ2-5
v_call: TRBV27
clone_size: -
d_call: -
cdr3_aa: CASSRLVSRETQYF
cdr3_nt: TGTGCCAGCAGTCGACTAGTTTCAAGAGAGACCCAGTACTTC

j_call: TRBJ2-5
v_call: TRBV20-1
clone_size: -
d_call: TRBD2
cdr3_aa: CSASRAGGPQETQYF
cdr3_nt: TGCAGTGCTAGCCGGGCGGGAGGGCCCCAAGAGACCCAGTACTTC

j_call: TRBJ2-1
v_call: TRBV20-1
clone_size: -
d_call: TRBD2
cdr3_aa: CSASASGLPYNEQFF
cdr3_nt: TGCAGTGCTAGTGCTAGCGGACTCCCCTACAATGAGCAGTTCTTC

j_call: TRBJ2-1
v_call: TRBV29-1
clone_size: many
d_call: TRBD2
cdr3_aa: CSVVGSGSYNEQFF
cdr3_nt: TGCAGCGTTGTAGGTAGCGGGAGTTACAATGAGCAGTTCTTC

j_call: TRBJ2-7
v_call: TRBV3-1
clone_size: few
d_call: TRBD2
cdr3_aa: CASSPSGRANEQYF
cdr3_nt: TGTGCCAGCAGCCCTAGCGGGAGGGCCAACGAGCAGTACTTC

j_call: TRBJ2-7
v_call: TRBV27
clone_size: few
d_call: -
cdr3_aa: CASSWGTQGEQYF
cdr3_nt: TGTGCCAGCAGTTGGGGGACCCAGGGCGAGCAGTACTTC

j_call: TRBJ1-4
v_call: TRBV28
clone_size: -
d_call: TRBD1
cdr3_aa: CASRPYGTGVYEKLFF
cdr3_nt: TGTGCCAGCAGGCCCTACGGGACAGGGGTTTATGAAAAACTGTTTTTT

j_call: TRBJ2-5
v_call: TRBV7-2
clone_size: -
d_call: TRBD2
cdr3_aa: CASSLSRGGRRETQYF
cdr3_nt: TGTGCCAGCAGCTTAAGTCGGGGGGGTAGGAGAGAGACCCAGTACTTC

j_call: TRBJ2-5
v_call: TRBV3-1
clone_size: few
d_call: TRBD1
cdr3_aa: CASSRDREQETQYF
cdr3_nt: TGTGCCAGCAGCCGGGACAGGGAACAAGAGACCCAGTACTTC

j_call: TRBJ2-3
v_call: TRBV5-1
clone_size: -
d_call: -
cdr3_aa: CASSLVLPPGDTQYF
cdr3_nt: TGCGCCAGCAGCTTGGTTCTACCGCCTGGAGATACGCAGTATTTT

j_call: TRBJ2-3
v_call: TRBV21-1
clone_size: -
d_call: -
cdr3_aa: CASSKGQASTDTQYF
cdr3_nt: TGTGCCAGCAGCAAAGGACAGGCTAGCACAGATACGCAGTATTTT

j_call: TRBJ1-1
v_call: TRBV7-2
clone_size: -
d_call: TRBD1
cdr3_aa: CASSSDRVTTEAFF
cdr3_nt: TGTGCCAGCAGCTCGGACAGGGTAACCACTGAAGCTTTCTTT

j_call: TRBJ2-7
v_call: TRBV12-3/TRBV12-4
clone_size: -
d_call: -
cdr3_aa: CASSLHGVSYEQYF
cdr3_nt: TGTGCCAGCAGTTTACATGGGGTGTCCTACGAGCAGTACTTC

j_call: TRBJ2-1
v_call: TRBV10-2
clone_size: -
d_call: TRBD1
cdr3_aa: CASSWDRGVGDEQFF
cdr3_nt: TGCGCCAGCAGTTGGGACAGGGGGGTCGGCGATGAGCAGTTCTTC

j_call: TRBJ1-2
v_call: TRBV7-6
clone_size: once
d_call: -
cdr3_aa: CASSLQEFYGYTF
cdr3_nt: TGTGCCAGCAGCTTACAGGAGTTCTATGGCTACACCTTC

j_call: TRBJ2-1
v_call: TRBV28
clone_size: -
d_call: TRBD2
cdr3_aa: CASSTLTSGSPNEQFF
cdr3_nt: TGTGCCAGCAGTACACTAACTAGCGGGAGTCCCAATGAGCAGTTCTTC